The present entry profiles one T cell receptor beta chain with its context. Its target is unknown. The germline CDR1 and CDR2 sequences are SEHNR and FQNEAQ (reference sequence). J gave up 7 bases and V 0 bases, and 5 bases lay outside the gene matches. The CDR3 contains 14 residues. Via MiXCR, TCRdb re-called the reads, giving one row per CDR3 protein. The data show 60,000 to 75,000 distinct CDR3 sequences, 20% to 25% seen once. The data originate from a study of T cell repertoires in cytomegalovirus infection. Study in general: Public TCR beta signatures were indicative of both CMV infection and a matching HLA type. Study-wide results and caveats: Identification of carriers of CMV plus the relevant HLA was performed using cumulative public TCR beta family frequency.

The source is a human donor in good health (CMV status not recorded). Some clones in this sample may be carry-over from other donors' samples. Specimen: PBMCs, sequenced either directly or after in vitro stimulation (not recorded which). V and J are TRBV7-9 and TRBJ1-1; TRBD1 matches at 7 bases. The CDR3: CASSLAGTAIEAFF. CDR3 coding DNA: TGTGCCAGCAGCTTAGCGGGGACAGCGATTGAAGCTTTCTTT.